These T cell receptor beta chains were read from a single sample in a study of cytomegalovirus exposure and HLA in healthy donors. This table comes from immunoSEQ multiplex PCR, and its TCRdb copy is limited to in-frame clones, with some not included. The sample yields fewer than 150,000 clones, just under 85% seen once. The sample consisted of PBMCs. Receptor source: a man aged 40-49 years in good health and CMV-seropositive. Each CDR3 is given with its conserved first and last residue. D genes are given only for firm matches. Clone size is stated in some rows and not others, as once, few, many or a class when expanded.

clone size,D gene,J gene,CDR3 length,V gene,CDR3 DNA,CDR3 protein
.,TRBD1,TRBJ1-1,18,TRBV18,TGTGCCAGCTCACCTCTCCCGGGACAGGGGGCTTCGAACACTGAAGCTTTCTTT,CASSPLPGQGASNTEAFF
once,.,TRBJ1-1,12,TRBV6-1,TGTGCCAGCAGCCCCCCGGGGTATTTAGCTTTCTTT,CASSPPGYLAFF
.,TRBD1,TRBJ1-1,15,TRBV5-1,TGCGCCAGCAGCTTGGAGTTAGGGGGCGGTTTTGAAGCTTTCTTT,CASSLELGGGFEAFF
.,TRBD1,TRBJ2-7,15,TRBV27,TGTGCCAGCAGTTTGACAGGGTCGGGGTTCTACGAGCAGTACTTC,CASSLTGSGFYEQYF
.,.,TRBJ1-2,13,TRBV11-1,TGTGCCAGCAGCTTACCAGGGGCCTATGGCTACACCTTC,CASSLPGAYGYTF
.,.,TRBJ2-6,14,TRBV29-1,TGCAGCGTTGAACGGGTGGCAGGGGCCAACGTCCTGACTTTC,CSVERVAGANVLTF
.,.,TRBJ1-3,14,TRBV5-1,TGCGCCAGCAGCCTACGGACAGAGGCAAACACCATATATTTT,CASSLRTEANTIYF
.,TRBD1,TRBJ1-1,16,TRBV5-1,TGCGCCAGCAGCCTAGGGACAGGGGGCCGTGGATCTGAAGCTTTCTTT,CASSLGTGGRGSEAFF
.,.,TRBJ1-1,15,TRBV5-6,TGTGCCAGCAGCTTGTGGGTGAGGATGAACACTGAAGCTTTCTTT,CASSLWVRMNTEAFF
once,TRBD1,TRBJ1-5,17,TRBV4-1,TGCGCCAGCAGCCAAGTAGGGACAGGGAGGGCCAATCAGCCCCAGCATTTT,CASSQVGTGRANQPQHF
.,.,TRBJ1-1,14,TRBV10-3,TGTGCCATCAGTGAGTTCGGACAGAACACTGAAGCTTTCTTT,CAISEFGQNTEAFF
.,.,TRBJ2-3,13,TRBV14,TGTGCCAGCAGCCGAAGACTGGCAGATACGCAGTATTTT,CASSRRLADTQYF
.,TRBD2,TRBJ2-1,13,TRBV9,TGTGCCAGCAGGGGGACTAGCAGCAATGAGCAGTTCTTC,CASRGTSSNEQFF
.,.,TRBJ1-5,15,TRBV6-1,TGTGCCAGCAGTGAAAGGGGGAATAGCAATCAGCCCCAGCATTTT,CASSERGNSNQPQHF
once,TRBD1,TRBJ2-3,15,TRBV5-1,TGCGCCAGCAGCGGTTGGGACAGGGGAAAAGATACGCAGTATTTT,CASSGWDRGKDTQYF
.,.,TRBJ2-2,13,TRBV25-1,TGTGCCAGCCGGGAAACGAACACCGGGGAGCTGTTTTTT,CASRETNTGELFF
.,.,TRBJ2-1,15,TRBV7-7,TGTGCCAGCAGCTTAGATGATGGAGGTTACAATGAGCAGTTCTTC,CASSLDDGGYNEQFF
.,.,TRBJ1-1,14,TRBV27,TGTGCCAGCAGCCACCGACGGGGTGGGACTGAAGCTTTCTTT,CASSHRRGGTEAFF
.,TRBD2,TRBJ2-3,15,TRBV10-3,TGTGCCATCAGTGGCGTAGCGGGACCCACAGATACGCAGTATTTT,CAISGVAGPTDTQYF
.,.,TRBJ1-5,15,TRBV4-1,TGCGCCAGCAGCCAAGATGGGACATACAATCAGCCCCAGCATTTT,CASSQDGTYNQPQHF
.,.,TRBJ2-3,19,TRBV18,TGTGCCAGCTCACCCCGAACCTTTTCTAATGGCGGGGGCACAGATACGCAGTATTTT,CASSPRTFSNGGGTDTQYF
.,TRBD2,TRBJ2-7,14,TRBV4-2,TGTGCCAGCAGCCAGAGCGGGAGGGGGTACGAGCAGTACTTC,CASSQSGRGYEQYF
.,.,TRBJ1-1,13,TRBV30,TGTGCCTGGACCCTCGTCAGGGGCACTGAAGCTTTCTTT,CAWTLVRGTEAFF
.,TRBD1,TRBJ1-1,16,TRBV4-1,TGCGCCAGCAGGCGTTTGGGACAGGGGGGGTGGACTGAAGCTTTCTTT,CASRRLGQGGWTEAFF
few,.,TRBJ1-4,14,TRBV6-5,TGTGCCAGCAGCCCTACAGGGTTGCGGGAAAAACTGTTTTTT,CASSPTGLREKLFF
.,TRBD2,TRBJ2-1,16,TRBV6-4,TGTGCCAGCAGTGAAGAGGCTAGCGGGATCCCCAATGAGCAGTTCTTC,CASSEEASGIPNEQFF
.,TRBD1,TRBJ2-5,15,TRBV2,TGTGCCAGCAGATCAGGACAGGGACTCGAAGAGACCCAGTACTTC,CASRSGQGLEETQYF
.,.,TRBJ1-1,13,TRBV18,TGTGCCAGCTCACAGGCGGTGAACACTGAAGCTTTCTTT,CASSQAVNTEAFF
.,TRBD1,TRBJ2-1,15,TRBV27,TGTGCCAGCAGTGCCTCGGGACAGGACTACAATGAGCAGTTCTTC,CASSASGQDYNEQFF
.,.,TRBJ2-7,12,TRBV11-2,TGTGCCAGCAGTCAACTACCCTACGAGCAGTACTTC,CASSQLPYEQYF
.,TRBD1,TRBJ1-5,16,TRBV7-9,TGTGCCAGCAGCTCCGCGACAGGGAAAGGCAATCAGCCCCAGCATTTT,CASSSATGKGNQPQHF
.,TRBD2,TRBJ2-1,15,TRBV6-1,TGTGTCAGCAGTGGCGGACTAGCGGGAGGGGACGAGCAGTTCTTC,CVSSGGLAGGDEQFF
once,TRBD2,TRBJ2-3,15,TRBV30,TGTGCCTTTACTCTAACTAGCGGGAGTACAGATACGCAGTATTTT,CAFTLTSGSTDTQYF
few,.,TRBJ1-2,16,TRBV9,TGTGCCAGCAGCGTAGCTCCGGGGGGGAGGAGCTATGGCTACACCTTC,CASSVAPGGRSYGYTF
once,TRBD1,TRBJ2-7,14,TRBV27,TGTGCCAGCAGTTCGGGGACAGGGGGCCACGAGCAGTACTTC,CASSSGTGGHEQYF
.,.,TRBJ1-2,14,TRBV27,TGTGCCAGCAGTTTTTCCGACAGTTTCTATGGCTACACCTTC,CASSFSDSFYGYTF
few,TRBD2,TRBJ2-5,17,TRBV4-1,TGCGCCAGCAGCCAAGCCATCAATAGCGGGAGCAGAGAGACCCAGTACTTC,CASSQAINSGSRETQYF
.,TRBD1,TRBJ2-1,15,TRBV5-1,TGCGCCAGCAGCTTGGACAGGGGGGACTACAATGAGCAGTTCTTC,CASSLDRGDYNEQFF
.,TRBD2,TRBJ2-7,15,TRBV9,TGTGCCAGCAGCGTCTCGGCTAGCGGGAGTCACGAGCAGTACTTC,CASSVSASGSHEQYF
.,.,TRBJ1-2,15,TRBV13,TGTGCCAGCAGCTCCCGGGACTCCATATTTTATGGCTACACCTTC,CASSSRDSIFYGYTF
.,TRBD1,TRBJ1-1,16,TRBV7-8,TGTGCCAGCAGCCCCCGACAGGGGACGCGGTGGACTGAAGCTTTCTTT,CASSPRQGTRWTEAFF
.,.,TRBJ2-1,17,TRBV15,TGTGCCACCAGCAGAGAGCTGGAAGGGGGCTCCTACAATGAGCAGTTCTTC,CATSRELEGGSYNEQFF
once,TRBD1,TRBJ1-5,14,TRBV12-5,TGTGCTAGTGGTTTGGGACAGGGGTGGCAGCCCCAGCATTTT,CASGLGQGWQPQHF
.,.,TRBJ1-4,14,TRBV19,TGTGCCAGTAGTATAGGGGGCGCAGATGAAAAACTGTTTTTT,CASSIGGADEKLFF
.,TRBD1,TRBJ1-1,15,TRBV5-6,TGTGCCAGCAGCCTAACGACAGGGGTGAACACTGAAGCTTTCTTT,CASSLTTGVNTEAFF
.,.,TRBJ1-2,15,TRBV19,TGTGCCAGTAGTATGCGGTATGCGGGGATCTATGGCTACACCTTC,CASSMRYAGIYGYTF
.,TRBD1,TRBJ1-1,14,TRBV30,TGTGCCTGTCAGACAGGGGGATTAAACACTGAAGCTTTCTTT,CACQTGGLNTEAFF
.,.,TRBJ2-5,14,TRBV27,TGTGCCAGCAGTTTGGTAGGGAGGCAAGAGACCCAGTACTTC,CASSLVGRQETQYF
.,TRBD2,TRBJ2-7,16,TRBV7-8,TGTGCCAGCAGCTTAGGGTCGGGCGGGAGGCCTCACGAGCAGTACTTC,CASSLGSGGRPHEQYF
few,.,TRBJ1-1,13,TRBV9,TGTGCCAGCAGCGTAGGGGGGGACACTGAAGCTTTCTTT,CASSVGGDTEAFF
once,.,TRBJ1-1,13,TRBV18,TGTGCCAGCTCACAGGGGCCCAGCACTGAAGCTTTCTTT,CASSQGPSTEAFF
few,TRBD1,TRBJ1-5,14,TRBV10-3,TGTGCCATCAGTAAGGCACGGACAGGACAGCCCCAGCATTTT,CAISKARTGQPQHF
.,TRBD2,TRBJ2-5,14,TRBV10-3,TGTGCCAGCAGACTAGCGGGGAATCAAGAGACCCAGTACTTC,CASRLAGNQETQYF
.,.,TRBJ1-1,15,TRBV28,TGTGCCAGCAGTCCCCGCCTCCGGAGAAACACTGAAGCTTTCTTT,CASSPRLRRNTEAFF
.,.,TRBJ1-2,15,TRBV6-5,TGTGCCAGCAGTTACCTAAGGACTAACAGGAGGGGCTACACCTTC,CASSYLRTNRRGYTF
.,TRBD2,TRBJ2-1,16,TRBV9,TGTGCCAGCAGCTTGGGTAGCGGGGGGTTCTCCAGCATGCAGTTCTTC,CASSLGSGGFSSMQFF
once,.,TRBJ1-2,17,TRBV7-6,TGTGCCAGCAGCTTAGCGTGGGGACAAGGCAGGGGAAACGGCTACACCTTC,CASSLAWGQGRGNGYTF
once,.,TRBJ2-2,14,TRBV5-1,TGCGCCAGCAATCGGGTCCAAGGCGCCGGGGAGCTGTTTTTT,CASNRVQGAGELFF
.,.,TRBJ2-7,14,TRBV6-1,TGTGCCAGCACGGGACTCCTGAGCTCCTACGAGCAGTACTTC,CASTGLLSSYEQYF